Below are 6 T cell receptor beta chains sequenced from a single sample in a study of blood T cell repertoires in COVID-19. Assay: immunoSEQ multiplex PCR; the TCRdb copy retains only in-frame clones and omits some. The table includes roughly 200,000 clones, under 90% detected once. The sequencing input was peripheral blood. The receptors come from a man older than 75 with acute or convalescent COVID-19.

The chain employs TRBV3-1 (or the pseudogene TRBV3-2) and TRBJ2-1, with 8 bases aligning to TRBD1. Germline loops: CDR1 LGHDT, CDR2 YNNKEL (reference sequence). CDR3 length: 13 residues. V was pared by 4 bases and J by 8 bases, with 4 bases of the junction left unmatched. CDR3 amino acids: CASSRDRGHEQFF. The CDR3, as DNA: TGTGCCAGCAGCCGAGACAGGGGTCATGAGCAGTTCTTC.

The chain is built from TRBV2 and TRBJ2-7; D is uncertain. This CDR3 comprises 11 residues. Trimming took 5 bases from V and 0 from J, leaving 2 bases between them. In germline, CDR1 is SNHLY, CDR2 FYNNEI. CDR3 coding DNA: TGTGCCAGCAGTTACTCCTACGAGCAGTACTTC. This gives the protein CASSYSYEQYF.

The chain uses TRBV7-2 and TRBJ1-1, with D perhaps TRBD1 (6 bases). The CDR3 consists of 14 residues. Germline loops: CDR1 SGHTA, CDR2 FQGNSA. The V gene lost 2 bases and the J gene lost 2 bases, with 9 bases spanning the gap. DNA of the CDR3: TGTGCCAGCAGCTTATCAGGGGTTAACACTGAAGCTTTCTTT. Translation gives CASSLSGVNTEAFF.

The chain joins TRBV11-3 to TRBJ2-2; 14 bases agree with TRBD2. This CDR3 spans 17 amino acids. Germline CDR1 is SGHNT and CDR2 is YENEEA. With 4 bases clipped from V and 4 bases from J, the junction kept 5 bases outside the gene matches. CDR3 coding DNA: TGTGCCAGCAGCTCGGGACTAGCGGGAGTGGTCACCGGGGAGCTGTTTTTT. Amino acid sequence: CASSSGLAGVVTGELFF.

The V and J genes are TRBV19 and TRBJ1-1; TRBD1 matches at 7 bases. Germline CDR1 LNHDA, CDR2 SQIVND (reference sequence). With V trimmed by 10 bases and J by 4 bases, 15 bases remained unmatched. The CDR3 length is 15 residues. The CDR3 region is CATCDRALRGTEAFF. The CDR3 coding sequence is TGTGCCACGTGTGACAGGGCCCTGAGGGGCACTGAAGCTTTCTTT.

The rearrangement uses TRBV7-6 and TRBJ2-1, with 9 bases matching TRBD2. J was trimmed by 2 bases and V by 6 bases; bases with no gene match: 5. CDR1 and CDR2 (germline): SGHVS, FNYEAQ. The CDR3 length is 15 residues. DNA of the CDR3: TGTGCCAGCAGACCTACTAGCGGGCCCTACAATGAGCAGTTCTTC. Protein: CASRPTSGPYNEQFF.